These 8 T cell receptor beta chains were all obtained from the same sample, sequenced in a study of T cells in Graves' hyperthyroidism and ophthalmopathy. Template material for amplifying TCR beta CDR3 regions consisted of RNA transcripts. During a first-round RT-PCR of the TCR CDR3, the HTBI primer set was used. Via MiXCR, TCRdb re-called the multiplex PCR reads, giving one row per CDR3 protein. The table lists about 210,000 distinct CDR3 sequences, 17% of them singletons. Sequencing used blood. These TCRs come from a man aged 45 to 65 with Graves' hyperthyroidism.

This clonotype was observed at least ten times. This chain joins TRBV12-3 or TRBV12-4 and TRBJ2-1, with a possible D match to TRBD1 (6 bases). The V and J ends lost 5 bases and 12 bases respectively, with 23 bases between them. The CDR3 has 15 amino acids. The DNA of the CDR3 is TGTGCCAGCAGTAGGACAGCCCTGTACTTCGGTCGGCAGTTCTTC. It translates to CASSRTALYFGRQFF.

There are many counts of this clonotype. This chain joins TRBV28 and TRBJ2-3; 9 bases line up with TRBD2. Germline V lookup: CDR1 MDHEN, CDR2 SYDVKM. The CDR3 extends over 15 amino acids. After removal of 8 bases from V and 8 bases from J, the junction contained 14 bases not matched to a gene. This CDR3 reads CASQEWGGRAGTQYF. The CDR3 DNA reads as TGTGCCAGCCAGGAGTGGGGCGGGAGGGCAGGTACGCAGTATTTT. Based on the CDR3 plus reference TRBV28 and TRBJ2-3, the full variable domain is DVKVTQSSRYLVKRTGEKVFLECVQDMDHENMFWYRQDPGLGLRLIYFSYDVKMKEKGDIPEGYSVSREKKERFSLILESASTNQTSMYLCASQEWGGRAGTQYFGPGTRLTVL.

Ten or more counts support this clonotype. The chain has TRBV20-1 and TRBJ2-7, with 7 bases that match TRBD2. This CDR3 comprises 17 residues. Germline V CDR1 and CDR2: DFQATT, SNEGSKA (reference sequence). J lost 3 bases, V lost 0 bases, and 14 bases had no gene match. Here the CDR3 reads CSARDFSGVAGDYEQYF. CDR3 bases: TGCAGTGCTAGAGATTTTTCCGGGGTCGCGGGAGACTACGAGCAGTACTTC.

This sequence joins TRBV7-9 and TRBJ2-2, with 9 bases lining up with TRBD1. This CDR3 contains 15 residues. Per germline, CDR1 SEHNR and CDR2 FQNEAQ (reference sequence). The trim removed 4 bases at V and 5 bases at J, leaving 5 bases unmatched. CDR3 nucleotide sequence: TGTGCCAGCAGCTCCGGGACAGGGTGGACCGGGGAGCTGTTTTTT. Protein product: CASSSGTGWTGELFF.

This clonotype was detected only a few times. V gene TRBV9 combines with J gene TRBJ1-6, with a tentative D call TRBD1 (6 bases). The CDR3 has 16 amino acids. V lost 0 bases and J 6 bases, leaving 13 bases between the germline ends. CDR1 and CDR2 (germline): SGDLS, YYNGEE. The CDR3 sequence is CASSVGAGAVNSPLHF. The CDR3 DNA reads TGTGCCAGCAGCGTAGGAGCAGGGGCGGTTAATTCACCCCTCCACTTT.

This clonotype was observed at least ten times. This chain joins TRBV28 and TRBJ2-1; TRBD2 matches at 9 bases. V gave up 3 bases and J gave up 4 bases; unmatched junction bases: 7. The germline CDR1 and CDR2 sequences are MDHEN and SYDVKM. The CDR3 runs to 16 residues. CDR3 bases: TGTGCCAGCAGTTTGAGGGGACTAGCCTCGTACAATGAGCAGTTCTTC. It yields the protein CASSLRGLASYNEQFF.

The chain uses TRBV19 and TRBJ2-6; D is perhaps TRBD2 (5 bases). With 3 bases removed from V and 3 bases from J, the gap between germline ends came to 12 bases. Germline CDR1 and CDR2: LNHDA and SQIVND (reference sequence). There are 16 residues in the CDR3. The CDR3 loop reads CASSISVASGANVLTF. The CDR3 DNA follows: TGTGCCAGTAGTATTTCGGTAGCGAGTGGGGCCAACGTCCTGACTTTC. Full variable domain (rest looked up from reference TRBV19 and TRBJ2-6): DGGITQSPKYLFRKEGQNVTLSCEQNLNHDAMYWYRQDPGQGLRLIYYSQIVNDFQKGDIAEGYSVSREKKESFPLTVTSAQKNPTAFYLCASSISVASGANVLTFGAGSRLTVL.

This clonotype came up many times. The chain links TRBV3-2 to TRBJ2-7; the tabulated D call, TRBD1, remains unverified against the DNA. TRBV3-2 has pseudogene status. CDR3 length equals 14 residues. The CDR3, as DNA: TGTGCCAGCAGCCAGACAGGGGAACCCTACGAGCAGTACTTC. It yields the protein CASSQTGEPYEQYF.